These T cell receptor beta chains were read from a single sample in a study of T cell changes during pregnancy in multiple sclerosis. Generated by immunoSEQ multiplex PCR, the TCRdb table keeps only in-frame clones and is missing some. The repertoire holds some 81,000 clones, 85% to 95% seen once, with 2% to 3% in the top ten. The sample was peripheral blood, taken after pregnancy. The receptors come from a female donor in good health, enrolled as a control in a pregnancy study. CDR3s include the opening cysteine and the closing phenylalanine or tryptophan. The D gene is left open where the match is weak.

CDR3	V	J	D
CASSSPPGGWNTGELFF	TRBV5-1	TRBJ2-2	TRBD2
CASSTGTGVNTGELFF	TRBV5-1	TRBJ2-2	TRBD1
CASYSVAYEQYF	TRBV28	TRBJ2-7	-
CASSSYGRGKGDTQYF	TRBV7-3	TRBJ2-3	-
CASSLFGTGSRISGNTIYF	TRBV7-9	TRBJ1-3	TRBD1
CASSRDRGPYNEQFF	TRBV7-3	TRBJ2-1	TRBD1
CASSLGGLYGYTF	TRBV5-4	TRBJ1-2	-
CASSALGPNYEQYF	TRBV7-9	TRBJ2-7	-
CASSQRTRAYEQYF	TRBV4-1	TRBJ2-7	-
CASSLSRDSGNTIYF	TRBV7-9	TRBJ1-3	-
CASSLEQGALTDTQYF	TRBV7-9	TRBJ2-3	TRBD1
CASSPGYQETQYF	TRBV18	TRBJ2-5	-
CASSLALTGGTFEQYF	TRBV5-1	TRBJ2-7	TRBD1
CASSEGTDRPNSPLHF	TRBV6-1	TRBJ1-6	-
CATRGAREVAGELFF	TRBV15	TRBJ2-2	TRBD2
CASSPLPTPRHRGRKQYF	TRBV11-2	TRBJ2-7	TRBD2
CASRQRSGNTIYF	TRBV2	TRBJ1-3	-
CASSEWQRGEETQYF	TRBV6-1	TRBJ2-5	TRBD2
CASSRDRVYGYTF	TRBV28	TRBJ1-2	TRBD1
CASRDRVEGYTF	TRBV25-1	TRBJ1-2	TRBD1
CASSQEPSYNEQFF	TRBV4-1	TRBJ2-1	-
CASSGRQGDTEAFF	TRBV6-1	TRBJ1-1	TRBD1
CSVGGGVVYEQYF	TRBV29-1	-	-
CASSSGRGQGQHF	TRBV19	TRBJ1-5	TRBD1
CASSQGTTGNTEAFF	TRBV7-9	TRBJ1-1	-
CASSLFPGGAYNEQFF	TRBV7-9	TRBJ2-1	TRBD2
CASSQGLAGVNEQFF	TRBV5-1	TRBJ2-1	TRBD2
CASSFTGGNQPQHF	TRBV6-1	TRBJ1-5	TRBD1
CASSPLDTQGEQYF	TRBV9	TRBJ2-7	-
CASSPASGDTGELFF	TRBV5-1	TRBJ2-2	-
CASSLDGGLNTEAFF	TRBV19	TRBJ1-1	-
CASSLGLPYNEQFF	TRBV27	TRBJ2-1	TRBD2
CASSPRAGVNEQFF	TRBV18	TRBJ2-1	TRBD2
CASSLLGRGEKLFF	TRBV7-8	TRBJ1-4	-
CASTPRGQGFNYGYTF	TRBV9	TRBJ1-2	TRBD1
CASSQLPRTGGNTEAFF	TRBV27	TRBJ1-1	TRBD1
CASSKQGAGNTIYF	TRBV7-9	TRBJ1-3	-
CASSSVYTEAFF	TRBV28	TRBJ1-1	-
CASSRLAGGNQETQYF	TRBV5-4	TRBJ2-5	TRBD2
CASSQEVYGTGDQETQYF	TRBV4-1	TRBJ2-5	TRBD1
CASSEVGRGSYTF	TRBV6-1	TRBJ1-2	TRBD1
CASSPHSGGGGDIQYF	TRBV6-6	TRBJ2-4	TRBD2
CASSNDRGYYNEQFF	TRBV6-5	TRBJ2-1	TRBD1
CASSLSFNTEAFF	TRBV5-1	TRBJ1-1	-
CASSLQGTNEKLFF	TRBV6-5	TRBJ1-4	-
CASSPGLAKNIQYF	TRBV18	TRBJ2-4	-
CASSLAGSYNEQFF	TRBV7-3	TRBJ2-1	TRBD2
CASSSGGGGYNEQFF	TRBV5-1	TRBJ2-1	TRBD2
CASSLARSDTQYF	TRBV7-6	TRBJ2-3	-
CASSAGGVAGGETQYF	TRBV28	TRBJ2-5	TRBD2
CASKTRARADEQYF	TRBV6-1	TRBJ2-7	-
CASSHGYEQYF	TRBV5-6	TRBJ2-7	-
CASSLDGLSGANVLTF	TRBV5-1	TRBJ2-6	-
CASSERESEFF	TRBV2	TRBJ2-1	-
CASSQDPRGTTNEKLFF	TRBV4-1	TRBJ1-4	TRBD1
CASSLVGGAGNEQFF	TRBV7-3	TRBJ2-1	TRBD2
CASGLSGANVLTF	TRBV5-4	TRBJ2-6	-
CASSSSSVGGYTF	TRBV28	TRBJ1-2	-